The clone carrying this TCR beta chain was seen only once. The CDR3 consists of 15 residues. Per germline, CDR1 SEHNR and CDR2 FQNEAQ (reference sequence). V was clipped by 1 base and J by 7 bases, with 14 bases between them. Authors' processing steps: Amplification from reference gene primers served as the basis for estimated nucleated cell counts. Generated by immunoSEQ multiplex PCR, the TCRdb table keeps only in-frame clones and is missing some. The V and J calls and clone size were taken over from that table, and D and trimming were inferred from the DNA. The table lists around 440,000 clones, approximately 89% of them singletons. This sample is part of a study of blood T cell repertoires in COVID-19. Turning to the study itself: T cells, B-cell-depleted T cells, or PBMCs provided the cDNA or gDNA that served as material.

What was sequenced was peripheral blood. This chain links TRBV7-9 with TRBJ1-5, with D perhaps TRBD1 (5 bases). The sequence was obtained from a woman in her forties or fifties with COVID-19, enrolled during active disease. The CDR3 DNA reads TGTGCCAGCAGCTTAGGGTTAGGGGCCATCCAGCCCCAGCATTTT. Translation: CASSLGLGAIQPQHF.